A single sample gave rise to the 16 T cell receptor beta chains below, sequenced in a study of glioma-infiltrating T cells after dendritic cell vaccination. Described time point: after dendritic cell vaccination, including at tumor progression/relapse. Only in-frame clones appear in the TCRdb table, and some are missing; sequencing was by immunoSEQ multiplex PCR. The sample includes approximately 93,000 clones, about 85% seen only once; the top ten take around 9.3%. The material was blood, obtained after dendritic cell vaccination. Receptors were obtained from a human donor with glioblastoma.

This rearrangement joins TRBV6-5 to TRBJ2-1; D unclear. Germline V gives CDR1 MNHEY, CDR2 SVGAGI. With 6 bases removed from V and 8 bases from J, the gap between germline ends came to 11 bases. CDR3 length equals 12 residues. The CDR3 DNA follows: TGTGCCAGCAGCCTCCCTGCGGATGAGCAGTTCTTC. It encodes CASSLPADEQFF.

This clone was recorded once. This chain uses TRBV29-1 with TRBJ2-5; D uncertain. The CDR3 is 13 residues long. The V end lost 7 bases, the J end lost 5 bases, and 17 bases lay between the germline ends. Germline V CDR1 and CDR2: SQVTM, ANQGSEA. CDR3 protein: CSAQSRFNETQYF. The CDR3 coding sequence is TGCAGCGCCCAGAGCAGGTTCAATGAGACCCAGTACTTC.

The chain has TRBV28 and TRBJ1-5; D call uncertain. The CDR3 extends over 13 amino acids. Germline CDR1 reads MDHEN; CDR2 reads SYDVKM. Trimming left V 6 bases short and J 4 bases short, with 10 bases between. The CDR3 protein is CASSHDWNQPQHF. CDR3 sequence (DNA): TGTGCCAGCAGCCATGACTGGAATCAGCCCCAGCATTTT.

This chain uses TRBV7-8 with TRBJ1-1; no clear D gene. Deletions cut 6 bases from V and 5 bases from J, with 22 bases between. Germline assignment: CDR1 SGHVS and CDR2 FQNEAQ. This CDR3 comprises 16 residues. The CDR3 coding sequence is TGTGCCAGCAGTATCACTACTCCACCTAAGTCTACTGAAGCTTTCTTT. It translates to CASSITTPPKSTEAFF.

The rearrangement uses TRBV5-1 and TRBJ2-3; the match to TRBD2 covers 9 bases. The germline gives CDR1 SGHRS, CDR2 YFSETQ. The CDR3 totals 17 residues. Losses at the gene ends were 0 bases for V and 1 base for J; bases not matched to a gene: 6. The CDR3 DNA is TGCGCCAGCAGCTTGGCCATTAGCGGGAGCGGCACAGATACGCAGTATTTT. Its protein product is CASSLAISGSGTDTQYF. Together with reference TRBV5-1 and TRBJ2-3, the CDR3 gives the full variable domain: KAGVTQTPRYLIKTRGQQVTLSCSPISGHRSVSWYQQTPGQGLQFLFEYFSETQRNKGNFPGRFSGRQFSNSRSEMNVSTLELGDSALYLCASSLAISGSGTDTQYFGPGTRLTVL.

The chain is built from TRBV19 and TRBJ1-1, with D unclear. Germline assignment: CDR1 LNHDA and CDR2 SQIVND (reference sequence). The CDR3 totals 15 residues. Trimming removed 9 bases at V and 1 base at J, with 18 bases between. CDR3 DNA sequence: TGTGCCAGCCAAACGTTGGTCTACCCGAACACTGAAGCTTTCTTT. Protein sequence: CASQTLVYPNTEAFF.

The CDR3 bases are TGTGCCAGCAGCCAAGAATTACCGGGCGGGACCCCACTCGAGCAGTACTTC. It yields the protein CASSQELPGGTPLEQYF. This chain joins TRBV4-2 and TRBJ2-7, with D possibly TRBD2 on 6 matching bases. The CDR3 is 17 residues long. Trimming pared 0 bases from V and 6 bases from J, leaving 21 bases between. CDR1 and CDR2 (germline): LGHNA, YNFKEQ.

J is TRBJ1-5 and V is TRBV2; maybe TRBD1 (6 bases). V was trimmed by 6 bases and J by 5 bases, leaving 14 bases between them. Germline V gives CDR1 SNHLY, CDR2 FYNNEI. The CDR3 spans 14 residues. CDR3 in DNA: TGTGCCAGCAGCCTGGACAGTCTTTATCAGCCCCAGCATTTT. It specifies CASSLDSLYQPQHF.

This rearrangement joins TRBV18 to TRBJ1-5; weak D call: TRBD1 (6 bases). V gave up 4 bases and J gave up 1 base, with 14 bases separating them. Looked up from germline, CDR1 is KGHSH and CDR2 is LQKENI. This CDR3 comprises 16 residues. The CDR3 sequence: CASSLATGGSNQPQHF. The DNA for the CDR3 is TGTGCCAGCTCACTCGCGACAGGCGGGAGCAATCAGCCCCAGCATTTT. Based on the CDR3 plus reference TRBV18 and TRBJ1-5, the full variable domain is NAGVMQNPRHLVRRRGQEARLRCSPMKGHSHVYWYRQLPEEGLKFMVYLQKENIIDESGMPKERFSAEFPKEGPSILRIQQVVRGDSAAYFCASSLATGGSNQPQHFGDGTRLSIL.

This chain links TRBV4-3 with TRBJ2-2; 8 bases map to TRBD1. CDR3 size: 17 residues. Germline V gene sequence: CDR1 LGHNA, CDR2 YSLEER. V lost 0 bases and J lost 4; bases outside the gene matches: 7. DNA for the CDR3: TGCGCCAGCAGCCAAGAACAGGACAGGGACACCACCGGGGAGCTGTTTTTT. As protein: CASSQEQDRDTTGELFF.

J is TRBJ1-5 and V is TRBV10-1, with D possibly TRBD1 on 6 matching bases. Trimming shortened V by 3 bases and J by 0 bases, and 12 bases separated the two germline ends. CDR3 size: 16 residues. Germline V lookup: CDR1 WNHNN, CDR2 SYGVQD (reference sequence). The CDR3 coding sequence is TGCGCCAGCAGTGAAACAGGGCCATCTAGCAATCAGCCCCAGCATTTT. It is translated as CASSETGPSSNQPQHF.

This sequence joins TRBV7-2 and TRBJ2-1; the match to TRBD2 covers 8 bases. CDR1 and CDR2 from the germline V gene are SGHTA and FQGNSA. The trim removed 5 bases at V and 5 bases at J, leaving 8 bases unmatched. This CDR3 contains 15 residues. This chain's CDR3 is CASSKRAGGHNEQFF. Written as DNA, the CDR3 is TGTGCCAGCAGCAAAAGGGCGGGGGGTCACAATGAGCAGTTCTTC.

The chain has TRBV5-6 and TRBJ2-3, with TRBD1 matching 7 bases. Germline-derived CDR1 and CDR2 are SGHDT and YYEEEE. The CDR3 is 14 amino acids. Trimming took 7 bases from V and 3 from J; bases not matched to a gene: 8. CDR3 loop: CASSRGSGTDTQYF. The CDR3 DNA reads TGTGCCAGCTCCAGGGGGAGCGGTACAGATACGCAGTATTTT.

The V gene is TRBV30, the J gene TRBJ1-3, with a tentative D call TRBD1 (6 bases). This CDR3 comprises 15 residues. Deletions cut 5 bases from V and 0 bases from J, with 14 bases between. The germline V gene encodes CDR1 GTSNPN and CDR2 SVGIG (reference sequence). CDR3 bases: TGTGCCTGGGCTGGACAGTTGGGCTCTGGAAACACCATATATTTT. It codes for CAWAGQLGSGNTIYF.

The chain links TRBV7-6 to TRBJ2-3; maybe TRBD2 (5 bases). The V and J ends lost 2 bases and 5 bases respectively, with 14 bases between them. The CDR3 length is 15 residues. CDR1 is SGHVS and CDR2 is FNYEAQ in the germline V gene. The CDR3 reads CASSLIGNGGDTQYF. The DNA of the CDR3 is TGTGCCAGCAGCTTAATCGGGAATGGAGGAGATACGCAGTATTTT.

This chain connects TRBV27 to TRBJ1-5; 10 positions agree with TRBD1. CDR3 length: 15 amino acids. The V segment lost 8 bases and the J segment 4 bases; nucleotides outside the gene matches: 8. CDR1 and CDR2 from the germline V gene are MNHEY and SMNVEV (reference sequence). CDR3 DNA: TGTGCCAGCCGCAAGGACAGGGGGTTAAATCAGCCCCAGCATTTT. Its translation: CASRKDRGLNQPQHF.